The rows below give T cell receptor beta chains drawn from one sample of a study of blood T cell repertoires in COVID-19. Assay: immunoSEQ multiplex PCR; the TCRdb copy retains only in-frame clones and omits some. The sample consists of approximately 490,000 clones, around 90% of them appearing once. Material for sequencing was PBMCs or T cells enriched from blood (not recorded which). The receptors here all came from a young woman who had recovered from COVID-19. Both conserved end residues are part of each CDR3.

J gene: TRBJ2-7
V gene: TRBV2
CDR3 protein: CARRPYEQYF

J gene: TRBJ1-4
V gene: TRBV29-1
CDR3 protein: CSVTIGGMREKLFF

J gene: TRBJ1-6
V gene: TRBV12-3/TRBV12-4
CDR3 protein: CASSLSNSPLHF

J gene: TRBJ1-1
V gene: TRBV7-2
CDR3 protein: CASSLAGQVAFF

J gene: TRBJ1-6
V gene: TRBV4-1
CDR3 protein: CASSQETGGYYNSPLHF

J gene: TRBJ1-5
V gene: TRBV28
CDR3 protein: CASSFRGSPNQPQHF

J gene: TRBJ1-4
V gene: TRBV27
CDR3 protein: CASSFGTRNEKLFF

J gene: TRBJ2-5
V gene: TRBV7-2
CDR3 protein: CASSPKETQYF

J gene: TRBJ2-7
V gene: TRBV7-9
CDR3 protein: CASSLAGGEGKYF

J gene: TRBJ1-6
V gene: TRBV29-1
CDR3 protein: CSVGDRGNSVPNSPLHF

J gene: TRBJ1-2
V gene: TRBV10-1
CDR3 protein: CASSESTGGDGYTF

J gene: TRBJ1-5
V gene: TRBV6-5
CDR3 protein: CASSYLGHLFYQPQHF

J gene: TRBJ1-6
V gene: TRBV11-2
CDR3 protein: CASNQGLFGTPLHF

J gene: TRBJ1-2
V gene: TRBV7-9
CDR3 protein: CASSLQQGYGYTF

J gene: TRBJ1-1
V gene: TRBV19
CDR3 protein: CASSFMNTEAFF

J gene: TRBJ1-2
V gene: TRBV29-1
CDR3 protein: CSVVEQFFYGYTF

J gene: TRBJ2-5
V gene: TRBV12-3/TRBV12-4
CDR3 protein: CASSRTGQGTQYF

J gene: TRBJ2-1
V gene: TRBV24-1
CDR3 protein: CATSDSRGYNEQFF

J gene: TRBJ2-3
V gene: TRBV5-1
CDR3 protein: CASRAGTDTQYF

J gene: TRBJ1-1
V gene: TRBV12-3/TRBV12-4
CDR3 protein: CASRRGGAEAFF

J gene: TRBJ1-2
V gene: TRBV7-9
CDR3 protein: CASSLDGAGGPYGYTF

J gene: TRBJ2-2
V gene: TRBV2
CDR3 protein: CASRRSSGGLYTGELFF

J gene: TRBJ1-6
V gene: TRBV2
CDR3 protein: CASRYAGQDNSPLHF

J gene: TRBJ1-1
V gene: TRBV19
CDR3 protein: CASSLQEVNTEAFF